This entry lists 20 T cell receptor beta chains sequenced from one sample in a study of T cells after yellow fever vaccination. TCRdb re-called the 5' RACE reads through MiXCR, storing one row per CDR3 protein. The data hold 170,000 or so distinct CDR3 sequences, with approximately 6.2% observed a single time. The starting material was CD4+ T cells sorted from PBMCs, obtained on the day of the first yellow fever vaccination. These receptors originate from a man between 18 and 29 years old who received the YFV17D yellow fever vaccine.

The chain employs TRBV6-1 and TRBJ1-6; perhaps TRBD1 as D (6 bases). The CDR3 extends over 15 amino acids. The V gene's germline CDR1 is MNHNS and CDR2 SASEGT. V shed 6 bases and J shed 4 bases, with 13 bases lying between them. The CDR3 DNA follows: TGTGCCAGCAGACCCACAGGGTCTTATAATTCACCCCTCCACTTT. Translating it yields CASRPTGSYNSPLHF.

This chain joins TRBV24-1 and TRBJ1-2; tentative D call: TRBD1 (6 bases). The germline V and J ends were trimmed by 4 bases and 0 bases, with 17 bases remaining between them. The CDR3 contains 17 residues. CDR1 and CDR2 from the germline V gene are KGHDR and SFDVKD. The CDR3 DNA reads TGTGCCACCAGTGACCGGGACACCTTGGGAGCTAACTATGGCTACACCTTC. This sequence encodes CATSDRDTLGANYGYTF.

This clonotype was observed a few times. CDR3: CAPRPAGGFSTDTQYF. For the CDR3, the DNA is TGTGCTCCCCGCCCTGCGGGGGGGTTTAGCACAGATACGCAGTATTTT. The chain is built from TRBV7-7 and TRBJ2-3; 9 nucleotides align to TRBD2. Germline CDR1 SSHAT, CDR2 FNYEAQ (reference sequence). CDR3 length equals 16 residues.

This clonotype was counted ten times or more. This chain joins TRBV7-2 and TRBJ2-5, with 9 bases matching TRBD2. The V gene end was trimmed by 1 base and the J gene end by 6 bases; junction bases not matched to a gene: 6. This CDR3 has 15 amino acids. The V gene's germline CDR1 is SGHTA and CDR2 FQGNSA. CDR3 residues: CASSLGGGAGKTQYF. CDR3 nucleotides: TGTGCCAGCAGCTTAGGCGGGGGGGCCGGGAAGACCCAGTACTTC.

The chain has TRBV25-1 and TRBJ2-6, with 7 positions matching TRBD1. V dropped 4 bases and J dropped 0; count of bases not matched to a gene: 3. The CDR3 runs 16 residues. Per the germline V gene, CDR1 is MGHDK and CDR2 is SYGVNS. The CDR3 DNA is TGTGCCAGCAGTGCAGACAGGGACTCTGGGGCCAACGTCCTGACTTTC. The encoded protein is CASSADRDSGANVLTF.

This clonotype was detected ten times or more. This chain joins TRBV12-3 or TRBV12-4 and TRBJ2-3, with D possibly called TRBD1 or TRBD2 (6 bases each). V was pared by 5 bases and J by 2 bases, with 14 bases between. This CDR3 is 15 amino acids long. The CDR3 DNA reads TGTGCCAGCAGTGGGGTCGGGGGCCACACAGATACGCAGTATTTT. This translates into CASSGVGGHTDTQYF.

This sequence joins TRBV29-1 and TRBJ1-2; tentative D call: TRBD1 (5 bases). Per germline, CDR1 SQVTM and CDR2 ANQGSEA. V was trimmed by 6 bases and J by 1 base, leaving 9 bases between them. The CDR3 is 12 amino acids. Here the CDR3 reads CSVGDGNYGYTF. The CDR3 region has the DNA TGCAGCGTGGGGGACGGTAACTATGGCTACACCTTC.

The J gene is TRBJ2-5, the V gene TRBV12-3 or TRBV12-4; no definite D call. Trimming shortened V by 0 bases and J by 2 bases, and 7 bases separated the two germline ends. CDR3 length: 14 amino acids. CDR3 in amino acids: CASSLAAAQETQYF. CDR3 nucleotides: TGTGCCAGCAGTTTAGCGGCAGCTCAAGAGACCCAGTACTTC.

This clonotype was detected ten times or more. The V and J genes are TRBV7-3 and TRBJ2-1; D is uncertain. Trimming shortened V by 2 bases and J by 0 bases, and 8 bases separated the two germline ends. The germline V gene has CDR1 SGHTA and CDR2 FQGTGA. The CDR3 runs 15 residues. CDR3 in amino acids: CASSLGLLSYNEQFF. CDR3 sequence (DNA): TGTGCCAGCAGCTTAGGGCTTCTCTCCTACAATGAGCAGTTCTTC.

The chain has TRBV6-1 and TRBJ1-1; TRBD1 might be the D (5 bases). The CDR3 length is 14 residues. Germline V lookup: CDR1 MNHNS, CDR2 SASEGT. Trimming cost V 6 bases and J 5 bases, with 16 bases left between them. The CDR3 protein is CASRRIGTGTEAFF. DNA for the CDR3: TGTGCCAGCAGAAGAATTGGGACTGGGACTGAAGCTTTCTTT.

This clonotype was observed at least ten times. The chain carries TRBV7-3 and TRBJ1-1; D not resolved. From germline, CDR1 is SGHTA and CDR2 FQGTGA. V gave up 2 bases and J gave up 3 bases, with 7 bases separating them. The CDR3 extends over 13 amino acids. The CDR3 DNA follows: TGTGCCAGCAGCTTATCTCGGGACACTGAAGCTTTCTTT. This sequence encodes CASSLSRDTEAFF.

The chain links TRBV5-1 to TRBJ1-1; possibly TRBD1 for D (5 bases). Looked up from germline, CDR1 is SGHRS and CDR2 is YFSETQ. V was cut by 4 bases and J by 8 bases, with 15 bases left in between. This CDR3 has 13 amino acids. CDR3 sequence: CASSGNQGLEAFF. CDR3 nucleotides: TGCGCCAGCAGCGGGAACCAGGGTTTAGAAGCTTTCTTT.

V gene TRBV4-1 combines with J gene TRBJ2-7, with 9 bases matching TRBD2. The CDR3 consists of 16 residues. Germline V gene lookup returns CDR1 MGHRA and CDR2 YSYEKL. After removal of 1 base from V and 3 bases from J, the junction contained 7 bases not matched to a gene. The CDR3 DNA sequence: TGCGCCAGCAGCCAAGGTCCAGCGGGGGGCCTCTACGAGCAGTACTTC. This translates into CASSQGPAGGLYEQYF.

V and J are TRBV4-3 and TRBJ1-5; no definite D call. The CDR3 is made up of 13 amino acids. Per the germline V gene, CDR1 is LGHNA and CDR2 is YSLEER. V lost 4 bases and J lost 5, with 9 bases in between. This CDR3 reads CASSLRRDQPQHF. The CDR3 DNA reads as TGCGCCAGCAGCCTAAGAAGGGATCAGCCCCAGCATTTT.

This clonotype was counted many times. The chain recombines TRBV7-2 with TRBJ2-2, with D maybe TRBD2 (6 bases). V lost 3 bases and J lost 5, with 13 bases in between. CDR3 length equals 15 residues. CDR1 and CDR2 (germline): SGHTA, FQGNSA. CDR3 nucleotides: TGTGCCAGCAGCTTCTACCTAGCGTTAACCGGGGAGCTGTTTTTT. Amino acids: CASSFYLALTGELFF. The entire variable domain, with the rest obtained from reference TRBV7-2 and TRBJ2-2, is as follows: GAGVSQSPSNKVTEKGKDVELRCDPISGHTALYWYRQSLGQGLEFLIYFQGNSAPDKSGLPSDRFSAERTGGSVSTLTIQRTQQEDSAVYLCASSFYLALTGELFFGEGSRLTVL.

V and J are TRBV11-1 and TRBJ2-1; D unclear. This CDR3 contains 16 residues. Germline V gene data show CDR1 as SGHAT and CDR2 as FQDESV (reference sequence). V was shortened by 5 bases and J by 9 bases, with 23 bases between the two germline ends. CDR3 in amino acids: CASSPDRFLMNPEQFF. DNA of the CDR3: TGTGCCAGCAGCCCCGACCGGTTTCTGATGAATCCTGAGCAGTTCTTC.

The sample holds a few counts of this clonotype. CDR3 sequence reads: CASRHREEAEKLFF. CDR3 coding DNA: TGTGCCAGCAGACACAGGGAAGAAGCTGAAAAACTGTTTTTT. The rearrangement links TRBV6-2 or TRBV6-3 to TRBJ1-4, with D possibly TRBD1 on 6 matching bases. CDR3 length: 14 amino acids. V shed 6 bases and J shed 7 bases, with 15 bases lying between them. Germline V gene sequence: CDR1 MNHEY, CDR2 SVGEGT.

This clonotype has a handful of counts. This rearrangement joins TRBV5-5 to TRBJ1-2; TRBD1 matches 8 bases. With 4 bases clipped from V and 3 bases from J, the junction kept 14 bases outside the gene matches. The V gene's germline CDR1 is SGHKS and CDR2 YYEKEE (reference sequence). The CDR3 contains 17 residues. This CDR3 is CASSPPPGQDSHYGYTF. The CDR3 DNA reads as TGTGCCAGCAGCCCCCCGCCGGGACAGGACTCTCACTATGGCTACACCTTC.

This clonotype was found many times. This chain joins TRBV20-1 and TRBJ1-6, with no clear D. This CDR3 contains 13 residues. With 6 bases removed from V and 6 bases from J, the gap between germline ends came to 12 bases. Germline CDR1 DFQATT, CDR2 SNEGSKA (reference sequence). The chain's CDR3 is CSARRNFNSPLHF. The CDR3 DNA is TGCAGTGCCAGACGCAACTTTAATTCACCCCTCCACTTT.

This clonotype occurred many times. The chain carries TRBV10-3 and TRBJ2-5, with D unclear. Trimming took off 7 bases at V and 3 bases at J, with 18 bases between the two ends. This CDR3 is built from 15 residues. Per the germline V gene, CDR1 is ENHRY and CDR2 is SYGVKD. CDR3 loop: CAIKSRPEKEETQYF. The DNA of the CDR3 is TGTGCCATCAAATCCCGACCCGAGAAAGAAGAGACCCAGTACTTC.